These 17 T cell receptor beta chains were all obtained from the same sample, sequenced in a study of cytomegalovirus exposure and HLA in healthy donors. Researchers ran the PCR with 60 Vbeta and 13 Jbeta primers. Method: immunoSEQ multiplex PCR; TCRdb's copy keeps in-frame clones and lacks some. The table shows over 150,000 clones, with around 80% occurring only once. Sequencing was carried out using PBMCs. All receptors derive from a human donor in good health.

J is TRBJ2-7 and V is TRBV4-1, with 10 bases aligning to TRBD1. After removal of 0 bases from V and 3 bases from J, the junction contained 2 bases not matched to a gene. Germline values: CDR1 MGHRA, CDR2 YSYEKL. The CDR3 is 15 amino acids. Here the CDR3 DNA reads TGCGCCAGCAGCCAAGAGGGGACAGGGGACTACGAGCAGTACTTC. Residues: CASSQEGTGDYEQYF.

The chain has TRBV5-1 and TRBJ1-1; weak D call: TRBD1 (5 bases). Trimming cost V 2 bases and J 2 bases, with 13 bases left between them. CDR3 length: 15 residues. Germline V gene lookup returns CDR1 SGHRS and CDR2 YFSETQ. The CDR3: CASSFNGQGNTEAFF. In DNA form, the CDR3 reads TGCGCCAGCAGCTTTAATGGGCAGGGAAACACTGAAGCTTTCTTT. Supplemented by reference TRBV5-1 and TRBJ1-1, the full variable domain reads KAGVTQTPRYLIKTRGQQVTLSCSPISGHRSVSWYQQTPGQGLQFLFEYFSETQRNKGNFPGRFSGRQFSNSRSEMNVSTLELGDSALYLCASSFNGQGNTEAFFGQGTRLTVV.

The V gene is TRBV4-1, the J gene TRBJ2-5; TRBD1 might be the D (5 bases). Trimming pared 6 bases from V and 5 bases from J, leaving 7 bases between. From germline, CDR1 is MGHRA and CDR2 YSYEKL. The CDR3 sequence is 11 residues long. CDR3 sequence reads: CASRAGETQYF. DNA of the CDR3: TGCGCCAGCAGAGCAGGGGAGACCCAGTACTTC.

The rearrangement joins TRBV6-1 to TRBJ1-6; the D gene is possibly TRBD1 (6 bases). Trimming cost V 4 bases and J 14 bases, with 15 bases left between them. This CDR3 is 13 amino acids long. Germline V gives CDR1 MNHNS, CDR2 SASEGT. This CDR3 reads CASSANRAESLHF. The CDR3 DNA reads as TGTGCCAGCAGTGCAAACAGGGCGGAGTCCCTCCACTTT.

The V and J genes are TRBV5-1 and TRBJ2-5; 7 bases map to TRBD2. J was trimmed by 4 bases and V by 4 bases; bases with no gene match: 7. CDR1 is SGHRS and CDR2 is YFSETQ in the germline V gene. The length of the CDR3 is 14 residues. The CDR3 spells CASSRTGGSETQYF. DNA of the CDR3: TGCGCCAGCAGCCGAACCGGGGGGTCAGAGACCCAGTACTTC.

J is TRBJ2-7 and V is TRBV2; D is unclear. Germline loops: CDR1 SNHLY, CDR2 FYNNEI. This CDR3 is built from 11 residues. V lost 6 bases and J 3 bases, leaving 6 bases between the germline ends. CDR3 DNA: TGTGCCAGCAGGGAGAACTACGAGCAGTACTTC. Amino acids: CASRENYEQYF. Using reference TRBV2 and TRBJ2-7 for the parts outside the CDR3, the full variable domain is EPEVTQTPSHQVTQMGQEVILRCVPISNHLYFYWYRQILGQKVEFLVSFYNNEISEKSEIFDDQFSVERPDGSNFTLKIRSTKLEDSAMYFCASRENYEQYFGPGTRLTVT.

The gene calls are TRBV27 and TRBJ2-5; TRBD2 aligns across 9 bases. Germline trimming cut 4 bases from V and 4 bases from J; bases unmatched to any gene: 7. Germline lookup yields CDR1 MNHEY and CDR2 SMNVEV (reference sequence). CDR3 length equals 15 residues. DNA of the CDR3: TGTGCCAGCAGTTCAGGCGGGGGGGCCGCAGAGACCCAGTACTTC. Protein: CASSSGGGAAETQYF.

This clone was observed once. This chain links TRBV4-1 with TRBJ2-7, with D possibly matching TRBD1 (6 bases). Germline V CDR1 and CDR2: MGHRA, YSYEKL. Trimming removed 4 bases at V and 7 bases at J, with 20 bases between. This CDR3 has 15 amino acids. The chain's CDR3 is CASSPIAQGRGEQYF. Here the CDR3 DNA reads TGCGCCAGCAGCCCCATAGCCCAGGGGAGAGGGGAGCAGTACTTC.

V usage is TRBV13 and J usage is TRBJ2-7; TRBD1 aligns across 9 bases. This CDR3 is 13 amino acids long. Trimming took 6 bases from V and 3 from J; bases not matched to a gene: 3. Germline V lookup: CDR1 PRHDT, CDR2 FYEKMQ (reference sequence). The CDR3 nucleotides are TGTGCCAGCAGTCCGGGACAGGGCTACGAGCAGTACTTC. Amino acid sequence: CASSPGQGYEQYF.

The gene calls are TRBV5-4 and TRBJ2-7; TRBD1 might be the D (6 bases). The ends were cut back, 3 bases at V and 2 bases at J, with 15 bases in the middle. The CDR3 totals 15 residues. Per germline, CDR1 SGHNT and CDR2 YYREEE (reference sequence). This CDR3 reads CASSSQGVFPYEQYF. CDR3 sequence (DNA): TGTGCCAGCAGCTCACAGGGAGTATTCCCCTACGAGCAGTACTTC.

This clone was observed a single time. The chain recombines TRBV5-4 with TRBJ1-2; 8 positions match TRBD1. CDR1 and CDR2 from the germline V gene are SGHNT and YYREEE (reference sequence). The CDR3 spans 15 residues. The J segment lost 4 bases and the V segment lost 2 bases, leaving 7 bases of the junction unmatched. The CDR3 DNA reads as TGTGCCAGCAGCTTACCGACAGGGGTCGGCTATGGCTACACCTTC. Protein: CASSLPTGVGYGYTF. The variable domain in full, completed from reference TRBV5-4 and TRBJ1-2, reads ETGVTQSPTHLIKTRGQQVTLRCSSQSGHNTVSWYQQALGQGPQFIFQYYREEENGRGNFPPRFSGLQFPNYSSELNVNALELDDSALYLCASSLPTGVGYGYTFGSGTRLTVV.

This chain uses TRBV4-1 with TRBJ1-6; 10 nucleotides match TRBD1. CDR1 and CDR2 (germline): MGHRA, YSYEKL. The J segment lost 9 bases and the V segment lost 2 bases, leaving 7 bases of the junction unmatched. This CDR3 comprises 16 residues. The CDR3 protein is CASSQIGQGVGSPLHF. The DNA of the CDR3 is TGCGCCAGCAGCCAAATCGGACAGGGGGTTGGTTCACCCCTCCACTTT.

V gene TRBV11-3 combines with J gene TRBJ2-5, with 7 bases fitting TRBD1. V shed 5 bases, J shed 5 bases, and the junction held 17 bases outside the gene matches. The CDR3 is 17 amino acids. The germline gives CDR1 SGHNT, CDR2 YENEEA. This CDR3 reads CASSHRGPTGLGETQYF. For the CDR3, the DNA is TGTGCCAGCAGCCATCGTGGCCCGACAGGGCTAGGCGAGACCCAGTACTTC.

The CDR3 is CASSIDGGRYGGELFF. DNA of the CDR3: TGTGCCAGCAGCATAGACGGGGGGCGGTACGGCGGGGAGCTGTTTTTT. The chain uses TRBV9 and TRBJ2-2; D might be TRBD2 (7 bases). Germline V gene data show CDR1 as SGDLS and CDR2 as YYNGEE. V was shortened by 4 bases and J by 7 bases, with 20 bases between the two germline ends. This CDR3 region has 16 residues.

V gene TRBV4-3 combines with J gene TRBJ2-1; D possibly corresponds to TRBD2 (5 bases). This CDR3 region has 15 residues. Trimming removed 0 bases from V and 6 bases from J, with 12 bases in between. The germline CDR1 and CDR2 sequences are LGHNA and YSLEER. The CDR3 DNA follows: TGCGCCAGCAGCCAAGATCGGGGAGCCCTCAATGAGCAGTTCTTC. It codes for CASSQDRGALNEQFF.

This clone was detected a few times. The chain is built from TRBV5-1 and TRBJ1-2; tentative D call: TRBD1 (5 bases). The CDR3 is 14 amino acids. Looked up from germline, CDR1 is SGHRS and CDR2 is YFSETQ. V was clipped by 4 bases and J by 4 bases, with 14 bases between them. The DNA of the CDR3 is TGCGCCAGCAGCCCCGAATGGGGCACCTATGGCTACACCTTC. It translates to CASSPEWGTYGYTF.

The chain carries TRBV6-6 and TRBJ2-7; D is unclear. The germline CDR1 and CDR2 sequences are MNHNY and SVGAGI (reference sequence). V lost 2 bases, J lost 5 bases, and 13 bases lay in between. CDR3 length: 14 residues. CDR3: CASSYHSNLNEQYF. In nucleotides, the CDR3 is TGTGCCAGCAGTTACCATTCAAACTTAAACGAGCAGTACTTC.